The source of this T cell receptor beta chain is a study of cytomegalovirus exposure and HLA in healthy donors. The study's findings and limits: Sequencing depth across donors, presence/absence analyses assumed, was roughly uniform. With later analysis, a missense DCLRE1C variant became linked to TCR beta V- and J-gene trimming.

Points on this clone: Its antigen is as yet unknown.

Trimming cost V 3 bases and J 4 bases, with 11 bases left between them. This CDR3 contains 14 residues. CDR1 SEHNR and CDR2 FQNEAQ come from the germline V gene (reference sequence). With 60 Vbeta and 13 Jbeta primers, the PCR was carried out. The protocol was immunoSEQ multiplex PCR, while the TCRdb copy is restricted to in-frame clones and leaves out a portion. The table lists about 43,000 clones, roughly 80% of them singletons. This TCR came from a man between 25 and 39 years old in good health and CMV-seronegative. Sequencing was done on a sample of PBMCs. The V gene is TRBV7-9, the J gene TRBJ2-3; no definite D call. The DNA for the CDR3 is TGTGCCAGCAGCTTCTCGACCCGGGCAGATACGCAGTATTTT. Translation gives CASSFSTRADTQYF.